These T cell receptor beta chains were read from a single sample in a study of identical twins. Via MiXCR, TCRdb re-called the 5' RACE reads, giving one row per CDR3 protein. The table records approximately 700,000 distinct CDR3 sequences, approximately 6.1% of them present only once. The sample comprised naive T cells sorted from blood. Every receptor here comes from a man aged 18 to 29 in good health. CDR3s leave out the opening cysteine and the closing phenylalanine or tryptophan.

J gene: TRBJ2-2; V gene: TRBV7-3; CDR3 protein: ASTPSGSGELF
J gene: TRBJ2-4; V gene: TRBV10-3; CDR3 protein: AISESLPPGNIQY
J gene: TRBJ2-7; V gene: TRBV13; CDR3 protein: ASSSSIYEQY
J gene: TRBJ2-3; V gene: TRBV5-5; CDR3 protein: ASSGVPSDTQY
J gene: TRBJ2-2; V gene: TRBV18; CDR3 protein: ASSQLPGLAGERFITGELF
J gene: TRBJ2-1; V gene: TRBV28; CDR3 protein: ASSTWTNSYNEQF
J gene: TRBJ1-6; V gene: TRBV3-1; CDR3 protein: ASSQVPLAPLH
J gene: TRBJ1-5; V gene: TRBV12-3/TRBV12-4; CDR3 protein: ASSPSPPGTANNQPQH
J gene: TRBJ2-7; V gene: TRBV20-1; CDR3 protein: SAQSQREVPYEQY
J gene: TRBJ1-4; V gene: TRBV20-1; CDR3 protein: SARSQPGEKLF
J gene: TRBJ1-3; V gene: TRBV6-1; CDR3 protein: ASSEGQVSGNTIY
J gene: TRBJ1-2; V gene: TRBV29-1; CDR3 protein: SVRINSGYT
J gene: TRBJ2-3; V gene: TRBV5-1; CDR3 protein: ASSLVDDTQY
J gene: TRBJ1-1; V gene: TRBV20-1; CDR3 protein: SAPGEMNTEAF
J gene: TRBJ2-1; V gene: TRBV29-1; CDR3 protein: SGTDRVAWEQF
J gene: TRBJ1-2; V gene: TRBV6-1; CDR3 protein: ASSEGQWGGPDYGYT
J gene: TRBJ2-1; V gene: TRBV5-1; CDR3 protein: ASSPQGDNEQF
J gene: TRBJ2-7; V gene: TRBV6-2/TRBV6-3; CDR3 protein: ASKGGYEQY
J gene: TRBJ2-5; V gene: TRBV19; CDR3 protein: ASSIVSGGFSETQY
J gene: TRBJ2-2; V gene: TRBV24-1; CDR3 protein: ATSAYPGTSGRDDTGELF
J gene: TRBJ1-5; V gene: TRBV2; CDR3 protein: ASSDRGGGGNQPQH
J gene: TRBJ2-5; V gene: TRBV7-9; CDR3 protein: ASSREPVGLGETQY
J gene: TRBJ2-5; V gene: TRBV28; CDR3 protein: ASSLHLAQASQY
J gene: TRBJ2-7; V gene: TRBV7-2; CDR3 protein: ASSLPGGYEQY
J gene: TRBJ1-5; V gene: TRBV10-3; CDR3 protein: AITDRADQPQH
J gene: TRBJ2-3; V gene: TRBV27; CDR3 protein: ASSLSGTRWIDTQY
J gene: TRBJ1-5; V gene: TRBV7-3; CDR3 protein: ASSLRFGGNQPQH
J gene: TRBJ1-4; V gene: TRBV24-1; CDR3 protein: ATSDSTGFEATNEKLF
J gene: TRBJ2-5; V gene: TRBV6-2/TRBV6-3; CDR3 protein: ASSYGRQSPKTQY
J gene: TRBJ1-2; V gene: TRBV6-2/TRBV6-3; CDR3 protein: ASRNLRKGLRYT
J gene: TRBJ2-4; V gene: TRBV19; CDR3 protein: ASSREGAKNIQY
J gene: TRBJ1-1; V gene: TRBV5-1; CDR3 protein: ASGRDMNTEAF
J gene: TRBJ2-1; V gene: TRBV6-5; CDR3 protein: ASSPSGQNNCNEQF
J gene: TRBJ2-5; V gene: TRBV7-8; CDR3 protein: ASSSQKETQY
J gene: TRBJ2-1; V gene: TRBV28; CDR3 protein: ASRAYRGRGSYNEQF
J gene: TRBJ2-1; V gene: TRBV29-1; CDR3 protein: SVVKTSGSQSEQF
J gene: TRBJ2-1; V gene: TRBV2; CDR3 protein: ASRTRPYNEQF
J gene: TRBJ2-7; V gene: TRBV15; CDR3 protein: ATSTDKSYEQY
J gene: TRBJ2-4; V gene: TRBV12-3/TRBV12-4; CDR3 protein: ASSRRLAKNIQY
J gene: TRBJ2-3; V gene: TRBV27; CDR3 protein: ASSLLAGQRGAYTDTQY
J gene: TRBJ2-4; V gene: TRBV28; CDR3 protein: ASTPRVENIQY
J gene: TRBJ2-1; V gene: TRBV27; CDR3 protein: ASKLTDDYNEQF
J gene: TRBJ2-5; V gene: TRBV29-1; CDR3 protein: SVALAEETQY
J gene: TRBJ2-3; V gene: TRBV6-1; CDR3 protein: ASSDGDTQY
J gene: TRBJ2-7; V gene: TRBV28; CDR3 protein: ASSPTPGTPQY
J gene: TRBJ2-1; V gene: TRBV2; CDR3 protein: ASTLRGVDEQF
J gene: TRBJ2-7; V gene: TRBV4-3; CDR3 protein: ASSQDLSGSTYEQY
J gene: TRBJ2-1; V gene: TRBV7-6; CDR3 protein: ASSLVPHEQF
J gene: TRBJ2-7; V gene: TRBV15; CDR3 protein: ATSRDRAESYEQY
J gene: TRBJ2-2; V gene: TRBV5-1; CDR3 protein: ASSLRTGTTGELF
J gene: TRBJ1-1; V gene: TRBV12-3/TRBV12-4; CDR3 protein: ASSYGDRGGTEAF
J gene: TRBJ2-3; V gene: TRBV12-3/TRBV12-4; CDR3 protein: ASRLDRDTDTQY
J gene: TRBJ2-7; V gene: TRBV10-3; CDR3 protein: ASKRGYEQY
J gene: TRBJ2-2; V gene: TRBV29-1; CDR3 protein: SVAKGTTGELF